The 11 T cell receptor beta chains reported below all come from one sample, sequenced in a study of T cell changes during pregnancy in multiple sclerosis. Clones were read by immunoSEQ multiplex PCR, and TCRdb kept only the in-frame ones, dropping some. The profile shows roughly 60,000 clones, 90% of them singletons. The material sequenced was peripheral blood, taken in the second trimester of pregnancy. The origin of the receptors is a female donor in good health, enrolled as a control in a pregnancy study.

The chain recombines TRBV7-6 with TRBJ2-7; a possible D gene is TRBD1 (6 bases). Trimming removed 2 bases at V and 3 bases at J, with 8 bases between. CDR3 length: 13 amino acids. Per germline, CDR1 SGHVS and CDR2 FNYEAQ. DNA of the CDR3: TGTGCCAGCAGCTTACAACAGGGCTACGAGCAGTACTTC. Its translation is CASSLQQGYEQYF.

This chain connects TRBV10-3 to TRBJ2-5, with 10 bases fitting TRBD2. CDR3 length equals 18 residues. Germline loops: CDR1 ENHRY, CDR2 SYGVKD. Trimming took 3 bases from V and 3 from J; bases not matched to a gene: 13. For the CDR3, the DNA is TGTGCCATCAGTGACAGAAAACTAGCGGGGCGGGAGAAAGAGACCCAGTACTTC. It is translated as CAISDRKLAGREKETQYF.

The chain has TRBV25-1 and TRBJ1-4; 8 bases line up with TRBD1. V dropped 3 bases and J dropped 0; count of bases not matched to a gene: 9. The V gene's germline CDR1 is MGHDK and CDR2 SYGVNS. The CDR3 runs to 18 residues. CDR3 sequence (DNA): TGTGCCAGCAGTGACCCGGCCCGGGGACAGGCAACTAATGAAAAACTGTTTTTT. This encodes CASSDPARGQATNEKLFF.

The chain couples TRBV27 to TRBJ2-3; the D gene is possibly TRBD2 (7 bases). V lost 8 bases and J 1 base, leaving 16 bases between the germline ends. The germline CDR1 and CDR2 sequences are MNHEY and SMNVEV (reference sequence). CDR3 length equals 15 residues. The CDR3 bases are TGTGCCAGCTCAACGGGGGCGGGGGGCACAGATACGCAGTATTTT. Translating gives CASSTGAGGTDTQYF.

A few counts support this clone. J is TRBJ2-1 and V is TRBV7-8; 10 positions match TRBD1. The germline V gene has CDR1 SGHVS and CDR2 FQNEAQ. J gave up 6 bases and V 4 bases, and 6 bases lay outside the gene matches. The CDR3 contains 15 residues. CDR3 sequence reads: CASSSGQGYVNEQFF. In DNA form, the CDR3 reads TGTGCCAGCAGCTCGGGACAGGGGTATGTCAATGAGCAGTTCTTC.

The chain recombines TRBV30 with TRBJ2-3; TRBD2 matches 15 bases. Germline loops: CDR1 GTSNPN, CDR2 SVGIG (reference sequence). The CDR3 consists of 13 residues. V was clipped by 8 bases and J by 5 bases; unmatched bases: 2. As DNA, the CDR3 is TGTGCCGGGGGACTAGCGGGGGGAGATACGCAGTATTTT. Translation: CAGGLAGGDTQYF.

The rearrangement joins TRBV30 to TRBJ2-2; perhaps TRBD1 as D (7 bases). Looked up from germline, CDR1 is GTSNPN and CDR2 is SVGIG (reference sequence). The CDR3 covers 12 residues. CDR3 sequence (DNA): TGTGGCGGGACAGTAAACACCGGGGAGCTGTTTTTT. As protein: CGGTVNTGELFF.

The V call is TRBV11-3, the J call TRBJ2-1; 10 nucleotides match TRBD2. The V gene end was trimmed by 3 bases and the J gene end by 9 bases; junction bases not matched to a gene: 5. Germline assignment: CDR1 SGHNT and CDR2 YENEEA. This CDR3 comprises 14 residues. This CDR3 reads CASSLLAGVGEQFF. CDR3 nucleotide sequence: TGTGCCAGCAGCTTGCTAGCGGGAGTAGGTGAGCAGTTCTTC. Based on the CDR3 plus reference TRBV11-3 and TRBJ2-1, the full variable domain is EAGVVQSPRYKIIEKKQPVAFWCNPISGHNTLYWYLQNLGQGPELLIRYENEEAVDDSQLPKDRFSAERLKGVDSTLKIQPAELGDSAVYLCASSLLAGVGEQFFGPGTRLTVL.

The V call is TRBV10-3, the J call TRBJ2-1; 10 nucleotides match TRBD2. J lost 7 bases, V lost 8 bases, and 11 bases had no gene match. Germline lookup yields CDR1 ENHRY and CDR2 SYGVKD. There are 15 residues in the CDR3. CDR3 protein: CAIGESGGARNEQFF. CDR3 bases: TGTGCCATCGGGGAAAGCGGGGGGGCCCGGAATGAGCAGTTCTTC.

This chain connects TRBV7-8 to TRBJ2-7; perhaps TRBD1 as D (6 bases). The ends were cut back, 6 bases at V and 3 bases at J, with 12 bases in the middle. CDR1 is SGHVS and CDR2 is FQNEAQ in the germline V gene. This CDR3 is built from 13 residues. Here the CDR3 reads CASSLRGSYEQYF. The CDR3 DNA is TGTGCCAGCAGTCTAAGGGGGAGCTACGAGCAGTACTTC.

This chain links TRBV5-8 with TRBJ2-5, with 12 bases that match TRBD2. The germline CDR1 and CDR2 sequences are SGHTS and YDEGEE. The CDR3 contains 15 residues. The V and J ends lost 4 bases and 4 bases, in that order; junction bases with no gene match: 5. CDR3 nucleotides: TGTGCCAGCAGCAAAGGACTAGCGGGGCCAGAGACCCAGTACTTC. This translates into CASSKGLAGPETQYF.